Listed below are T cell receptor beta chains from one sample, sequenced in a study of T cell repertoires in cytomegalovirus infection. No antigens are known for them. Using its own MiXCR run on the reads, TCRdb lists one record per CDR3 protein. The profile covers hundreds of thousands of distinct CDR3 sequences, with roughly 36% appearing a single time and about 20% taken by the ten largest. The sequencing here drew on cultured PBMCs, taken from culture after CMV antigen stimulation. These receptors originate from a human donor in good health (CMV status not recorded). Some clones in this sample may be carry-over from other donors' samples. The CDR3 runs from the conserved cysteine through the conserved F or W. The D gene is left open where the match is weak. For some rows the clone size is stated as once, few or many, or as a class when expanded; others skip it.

cdr3_aa: CASSQVGAPETQYF
cdr3_nt: TGCGCCAGCAGCCAAGTGGGGGCCCCAGAGACCCAGTACTTC
d_call: -
j_call: TRBJ2-5
clone_size: -
v_call: TRBV4-1

cdr3_aa: CASSPLSQGGEQYF
cdr3_nt: TGTGCCAGCTCACCACTATCTCAGGGAGGCGAGCAGTACTTC
d_call: -
j_call: TRBJ2-7
clone_size: -
v_call: TRBV18

cdr3_aa: CSARISGSQETQYF
cdr3_nt: TGCAGTGCTAGAATTAGCGGGTCCCAAGAGACCCAGTACTTC
d_call: TRBD2
j_call: TRBJ2-5
clone_size: few
v_call: TRBV20-1

cdr3_aa: CASSSAGSGGYNEQFF
cdr3_nt: TGTGCCAGCAGCTCAGCGGGTAGCGGGGGGTACAATGAGCAGTTCTTC
d_call: TRBD2
j_call: TRBJ2-1
clone_size: few
v_call: TRBV7-9

cdr3_aa: CASSYSDGQSYNEQFF
cdr3_nt: TGCGCCAGCAGCTACTCGGACGGGCAGTCCTACAATGAGCAGTTCTTC
d_call: -
j_call: TRBJ2-1
clone_size: -
v_call: TRBV5-1

cdr3_aa: CASSYGGAPGSEQYF
cdr3_nt: TGTGCCAGCAGCTATGGCGGGGCCCCCGGGTCCGAGCAGTACTTC
d_call: -
j_call: TRBJ2-7
clone_size: -
v_call: TRBV5-4

cdr3_aa: CSARDSLAPTYEQYF
cdr3_nt: TGCAGTGCTAGAGATAGCCTTGCGCCAACCTACGAGCAGTACTTC
d_call: -
j_call: TRBJ2-7
clone_size: -
v_call: TRBV20-1

cdr3_aa: CASNVTGVGEQYF
cdr3_nt: TGTGCCAGCAATGTAACAGGGGTTGGGGAGCAGTACTTC
d_call: TRBD1
j_call: TRBJ2-7
clone_size: -
v_call: TRBV2

cdr3_aa: CASSATSGSSDTQYF
cdr3_nt: TGTGCCAGCAGCGCTACTAGCGGGAGTTCAGATACGCAGTATTTT
d_call: TRBD2
j_call: TRBJ2-3
clone_size: many
v_call: TRBV7-2

cdr3_aa: CASSLGSVSTDTQYF
cdr3_nt: TGTGCCAGCAGCTTGGGGTCGGTCTCCACAGATACGCAGTATTTT
d_call: -
j_call: TRBJ2-3
clone_size: -
v_call: TRBV11-3

cdr3_aa: CASSMAGGGNEQFF
cdr3_nt: TGTGCCAGTAGTATGGCGGGAGGAGGCAATGAGCAGTTCTTC
d_call: TRBD2
j_call: TRBJ2-1
clone_size: -
v_call: TRBV19

cdr3_aa: CASSQDHRDDYGYTF
cdr3_nt: TGCGCCAGCAGCCAAGACCACAGGGATGACTATGGCTACACCTTC
d_call: -
j_call: TRBJ1-2
clone_size: -
v_call: TRBV4-1

cdr3_aa: CASSLTGSPLHF
cdr3_nt: TGTGCCAGCAGCTTGACAGGTTCACCCCTCCACTTT
d_call: -
j_call: TRBJ1-6
clone_size: -
v_call: TRBV7-8

cdr3_aa: CASSQSGTTYEQYF
cdr3_nt: TGCGCCAGCAGTCAGTCCGGGACAACCTACGAGCAGTACTTC
d_call: -
j_call: TRBJ2-7
clone_size: -
v_call: TRBV5-1

cdr3_aa: CASISGPTHNEQFF
cdr3_nt: TGTGCCAGCATTTCCGGGCCAACCCACAATGAGCAGTTCTTC
d_call: -
j_call: TRBJ2-1
clone_size: many
v_call: TRBV7-6

cdr3_aa: CASSDLTPKKLFF
cdr3_nt: TGTGCCAGCAGTGACTTAACACCCAAAAAACTGTTTTTT
d_call: -
j_call: TRBJ1-4
clone_size: -
v_call: TRBV6-4

cdr3_aa: CSGRKRGTEAFF
cdr3_nt: TGCAGCGGCCGAAAACGAGGCACTGAAGCGTTCTTT
d_call: -
j_call: TRBJ1-1
clone_size: -
v_call: TRBV29-1

cdr3_aa: CASRSGQGSNEKLFF
cdr3_nt: TGCGCCAGCAGATCCGGACAGGGGAGTAATGAAAAACTGTTTTTT
d_call: TRBD1
j_call: TRBJ1-4
clone_size: -
v_call: TRBV5-1

cdr3_aa: CAIGWQGQGDTQYF
cdr3_nt: TGTGCCATCGGTTGGCAGGGACAAGGAGATACGCAGTATTTT
d_call: -
j_call: TRBJ2-3
clone_size: -
v_call: TRBV10-3

cdr3_aa: CASSLDFVIVTF
cdr3_nt: TGTGCCAGCAGCTTAGATTTCGTAATCGTTACCTTC
d_call: -
j_call: TRBJ2-1
clone_size: few
v_call: TRBV7-2

cdr3_aa: CASSPSGTEMGYTF
cdr3_nt: TGTGCCAGCAGCCCCTCCGGGACCGAAATGGGCTACACCTTC
d_call: -
j_call: TRBJ1-2
clone_size: -
v_call: TRBV7-9

cdr3_aa: CASSLAGTGVGELFF
cdr3_nt: TGTGCCAGCAGTTTAGCCGGGACAGGGGTCGGGGAGCTGTTTTTT
d_call: TRBD1
j_call: TRBJ2-2
clone_size: few
v_call: TRBV12-3/TRBV12-4

cdr3_aa: CSARSGGLNTEAFF
cdr3_nt: TGCAGTGCTAGGTCCGGGGGCTTGAACACTGAAGCTTTCTTT
d_call: -
j_call: TRBJ1-1
clone_size: -
v_call: TRBV20-1

cdr3_aa: CSARKGQGGWSNQPQHF
cdr3_nt: TGCAGTGCTAGAAAGGGACAGGGAGGGTGGAGCAATCAGCCCCAGCATTTT
d_call: TRBD1
j_call: TRBJ1-5
clone_size: -
v_call: TRBV20-1

cdr3_aa: CASSLVVTGASNEQFF
cdr3_nt: TGTGCCAGCAGCTTAGTTGTGACAGGGGCAAGCAATGAGCAGTTCTTC
d_call: TRBD1
j_call: TRBJ2-1
clone_size: many
v_call: TRBV7-2

cdr3_aa: CASSFSPGGGQPQHF
cdr3_nt: TGTGCCAGCAGCTTCAGTCCAGGGGGTGGGCAGCCCCAGCATTTT
d_call: TRBD1
j_call: TRBJ1-5
clone_size: few
v_call: TRBV5-6

cdr3_aa: CASSLTSGGAWVTDTQYF
cdr3_nt: TGTGCCAGCAGCTTGACTAGCGGGGGGGCTTGGGTCACAGATACGCAGTATTTT
d_call: TRBD2
j_call: TRBJ2-3
clone_size: many
v_call: TRBV7-2

cdr3_aa: CASSYTGTSGTDTQYF
cdr3_nt: TGTGCCAGCAGTTACACCGGGACTAGCGGCACAGATACGCAGTATTTT
d_call: TRBD2
j_call: TRBJ2-3
clone_size: few
v_call: TRBV6-5

cdr3_aa: CASSLDAGGPGETQYF
cdr3_nt: TGTGCCAGCAGCTTAGACGCGGGGGGGCCGGGGGAGACCCAGTACTTC
d_call: TRBD2
j_call: TRBJ2-5
clone_size: many
v_call: TRBV7-2

cdr3_aa: CASSSGGLGDEKLFF
cdr3_nt: TGTGCCAGTAGTTCAGGGGGCCTCGGGGATGAAAAACTGTTTTTT
d_call: TRBD1
j_call: TRBJ1-4
clone_size: many
v_call: TRBV19

cdr3_aa: CASRTQGSGSDTIYF
cdr3_nt: TGTGCCAGCAGGACCCAGGGTTCCGGGTCAGACACCATATATTTT
d_call: -
j_call: TRBJ1-3
clone_size: few
v_call: TRBV5-4

cdr3_aa: CASSLAAVGEQFF
cdr3_nt: TGTGCCAGCAGCTTAGCCGCCGTCGGTGAGCAGTTCTTC
d_call: -
j_call: TRBJ2-1
clone_size: many
v_call: TRBV7-2

cdr3_aa: CASSPVGKMNTEAFF
cdr3_nt: TGTGCCAGCTCACCGGTAGGGAAAATGAACACTGAAGCTTTCTTT
d_call: -
j_call: TRBJ1-1
clone_size: -
v_call: TRBV18

cdr3_aa: CASSAILAGGPETQYF
cdr3_nt: TGTGCCAGCAGCGCGATACTAGCGGGGGGGCCAGAGACCCAGTACTTC
d_call: TRBD2
j_call: TRBJ2-5
clone_size: -
v_call: TRBV7-7

cdr3_aa: CASSYSTPSGGRTDTQYF
cdr3_nt: TGTGCCAGCAGTTACTCGACCCCTAGCGGGGGACGCACAGATACGCAGTATTTT
d_call: TRBD2
j_call: TRBJ2-3
clone_size: -
v_call: TRBV6-8

cdr3_aa: CASRSLGTSGEETQYF
cdr3_nt: TGTGCCAGTAGGAGTCTCGGGACTAGCGGAGAAGAGACCCAGTACTTC
d_call: TRBD2
j_call: TRBJ2-5
clone_size: -
v_call: TRBV19

cdr3_aa: CASSIDPGTAGYEQYF
cdr3_nt: TGTGCCAGTAGTATAGACCCCGGGACAGCAGGCTACGAGCAGTACTTC
d_call: TRBD1
j_call: TRBJ2-7
clone_size: -
v_call: TRBV19

cdr3_aa: CASREGRNQPQHF
cdr3_nt: TGTGCCAGCAGAGAAGGGAGGAATCAGCCCCAGCATTTT
d_call: -
j_call: TRBJ1-5
clone_size: -
v_call: TRBV2

cdr3_aa: CASSLVLYTEAFF
cdr3_nt: TGTGCCAGCAGCTTAGTGCTGTACACTGAAGCTTTCTTT
d_call: -
j_call: TRBJ1-1
clone_size: few
v_call: TRBV7-2

cdr3_aa: CASIPPGGYNEQFF
cdr3_nt: TGTGCCAGCATTCCACCGGGAGGGTACAATGAGCAGTTCTTC
d_call: TRBD2
j_call: TRBJ2-1
clone_size: -
v_call: TRBV28

cdr3_aa: CASSLYKPNTEAFF
cdr3_nt: TGTGCCAGCAGTTTATACAAGCCCAACACTGAAGCTTTCTTT
d_call: -
j_call: TRBJ1-1
clone_size: few
v_call: TRBV27

cdr3_aa: CASSPGATYNEQFF
cdr3_nt: TGTGCCAGCAGTCCGGGAGCAACTTACAATGAGCAGTTCTTC
d_call: -
j_call: TRBJ2-1
clone_size: few
v_call: TRBV7-2

cdr3_aa: CATSTDSGANVLTF
cdr3_nt: TGTGCCACTTCGACCGACTCTGGGGCCAACGTCCTGACTTTC
d_call: -
j_call: TRBJ2-6
clone_size: -
v_call: TRBV11-2

cdr3_aa: CASSGGPRMTQYF
cdr3_nt: TGTGCCAGCAGTGGTGGTCCCCGTATGACCCAGTACTTC
d_call: -
j_call: TRBJ2-5
clone_size: -
v_call: TRBV2

cdr3_aa: CASSYWTSGGNNEQFF
cdr3_nt: TGTGCCAGCAGTTATTGGACTAGCGGGGGGAACAATGAGCAGTTCTTC
d_call: TRBD2
j_call: TRBJ2-1
clone_size: few
v_call: TRBV27

cdr3_aa: CASSLVRERYEQYF
cdr3_nt: TGTGCCAGCAGCTTAGTGCGGGAGCGGTACGAGCAGTACTTC
d_call: TRBD2
j_call: TRBJ2-7
clone_size: -
v_call: TRBV7-2

cdr3_aa: CASSPQLAPDHYEQYF
cdr3_nt: TGTGCCAGCAGCCCTCAGCTAGCGCCCGACCACTACGAGCAGTACTTC
d_call: -
j_call: TRBJ2-7
clone_size: -
v_call: TRBV7-8

cdr3_aa: CASSYFGSANNEQFF
cdr3_nt: TGTGCCAGCAGTTACTTCGGGAGCGCCAACAATGAGCAGTTCTTC
d_call: -
j_call: TRBJ2-1
clone_size: -
v_call: TRBV6-5

cdr3_aa: CASSILDTNTEAFF
cdr3_nt: TGTGCCAGTAGTATCTTAGACACGAACACTGAAGCTTTCTTT
d_call: -
j_call: TRBJ1-1
clone_size: -
v_call: TRBV19

cdr3_aa: CATSRDRDRVSSPLHF
cdr3_nt: TGTGCCACCAGCAGGGATCGGGACCGCGTTTCCTCACCCCTCCACTTT
d_call: -
j_call: TRBJ1-6
clone_size: -
v_call: TRBV15

cdr3_aa: CATSPAGGHNEQFF
cdr3_nt: TGTGCCACCAGTCCGGCGGGGGGGCACAATGAGCAGTTCTTC
d_call: TRBD2
j_call: TRBJ2-1
clone_size: few
v_call: TRBV15

cdr3_aa: CASSTSGRAEEQYF
cdr3_nt: TGTGCCAGCAGTACTAGCGGGAGGGCGGAGGAGCAGTACTTC
d_call: TRBD2
j_call: TRBJ2-7
clone_size: -
v_call: TRBV12-3/TRBV12-4

cdr3_aa: CASSETSGASYEQYF
cdr3_nt: TGTGCCAGCAGTGAAACTAGCGGGGCTTCCTACGAGCAGTACTTC
d_call: TRBD2
j_call: TRBJ2-7
clone_size: -
v_call: TRBV28

cdr3_aa: CASSRRTGRSETQYF
cdr3_nt: TGTGCCAGCAGCCGCCGGACAGGGAGGTCGGAGACCCAGTACTTC
d_call: TRBD1
j_call: TRBJ2-5
clone_size: once
v_call: TRBV12-3/TRBV12-4

cdr3_aa: CAIGLAASSYNEQFF
cdr3_nt: TGTGCCATCGGACTAGCGGCAAGCTCCTACAATGAGCAGTTCTTC
d_call: TRBD2
j_call: TRBJ2-1
clone_size: -
v_call: TRBV10-3

cdr3_aa: CASSLVRPGGRDNEQFF
cdr3_nt: TGTGCCAGCAGCTTAGTAAGGCCAGGGGGTAGGGACAATGAGCAGTTCTTC
d_call: TRBD1
j_call: TRBJ2-1
clone_size: -
v_call: TRBV7-9

cdr3_aa: CASSLDPLLVENIQYF
cdr3_nt: TGTGCCAGCAGCTTGGACCCGCTGCTAGTGGAAAACATTCAGTACTTC
d_call: -
j_call: TRBJ2-4
clone_size: few
v_call: TRBV5-4

cdr3_aa: CSASPGGPGSQYF
cdr3_nt: TGCAGTGCTAGTCCGGGGGGGCCCGGTTCGCAGTATTTT
d_call: TRBD2
j_call: TRBJ2-3
clone_size: few
v_call: TRBV20-1

cdr3_aa: CASSEEVAGNNEQFF
cdr3_nt: TGTGCCAGCAGTGAAGAGGTAGCGGGAAACAATGAGCAGTTCTTC
d_call: TRBD2
j_call: TRBJ2-1
clone_size: -
v_call: TRBV2